The rows below give T cell receptor beta chains drawn from one sample of a study of blood T cells in healthy people across ages. TCRdb fed the 5' RACE reads into MiXCR, producing one record per CDR3 protein. The repertoire holds approximately 800,000 distinct CDR3 sequences, with 50% to 65% as singletons. Sequenced sample: blood. The receptors here all came from a man at least 80 years old in good health. CDR3s include the opening cysteine and the closing phenylalanine or tryptophan. A D gene is named only where the DNA matches it firmly. Expanded clones are given a class, and other clones once, few, many or no size at all.

J gene,CDR3 length,D gene,V gene,clone size,CDR3 protein,CDR3 DNA
TRBJ1-1,14,NA,TRBV9,NA,CASSVGGRLTEAFF,TGTGCCAGCAGCGTAGGCGGCCGCCTCACTGAAGCTTTCTTT
TRBJ2-7,14,TRBD2,TRBV10-1,NA,CASTPSGSPNEQYF,TGCGCCAGCACTCCTAGCGGGAGCCCGAACGAGCAGTACTTC
TRBJ1-2,12,NA,TRBV5-1,NA,CASSLPSWGYTF,TGCGCCAGCAGCTTGCCCTCGTGGGGCTACACCTTC
TRBJ2-6,17,NA,TRBV5-1,NA,CASTPGLRSSGANVLTF,TGCGCCAGCACCCCGGGACTCCGAAGCTCTGGGGCCAACGTCCTGACTTTC
TRBJ2-7,14,NA,TRBV5-1,few,CASSGKGAGYEQYF,TGCGCCAGCAGCGGGAAGGGAGCAGGCTACGAGCAGTACTTC
TRBJ2-5,16,TRBD2,TRBV5-1,NA,CASSSGTSGGTETQYF,TGCGCCAGCAGCTCAGGGACTAGCGGGGGGACAGAGACCCAGTACTTC
TRBJ1-2,14,NA,TRBV5-5,NA,CASSRDTKDYGYTF,TGTGCCAGCAGCCGCGACACTAAGGACTATGGCTACACCTTC
TRBJ2-4,16,TRBD2,TRBV12-5,NA,CASGFHPGEGKNIQYF,TGTGCTAGTGGTTTCCACCCGGGGGAGGGGAAAAACATTCAGTACTTC
TRBJ2-7,17,TRBD2,TRBV4-1,NA,CASSQLAATSGSYEQYF,TGCGCCAGCAGCCAATTAGCGGCTACTAGCGGGAGTTACGAGCAGTACTTC
TRBJ2-7,14,TRBD2,TRBV5-1,NA,CASSRAGEGYEQYF,TGCGCCAGCAGCCGAGCGGGAGAGGGATACGAGCAGTACTTC
TRBJ2-7,13,NA,TRBV20-1,NA,CSASGSSYNEQYF,TGCAGTGCTAGCGGGAGCTCCTACAATGAGCAGTACTTC
TRBJ1-5,17,NA,TRBV6-1,NA,CASSPRTTGGGNQPQHF,TGTGCCAGCAGTCCCCGAACGACGGGGGGTGGCAATCAGCCCCAGCATTTT
TRBJ2-4,14,NA,TRBV21-1,few,CAREIREAKNIQYF,TGTGCCCGAGAGATCAGGGAAGCCAAAAACATTCAGTACTTC
TRBJ2-7,15,NA,TRBV5-1,NA,CASSLVAAKVYEQYF,TGCGCCAGCAGCTTGGTAGCGGCCAAAGTTTACGAGCAGTACTTC
TRBJ2-1,13,NA,TRBV2,NA,CASTRGGWGEQFF,TGTGCCAGCACACGGGGCGGATGGGGTGAGCAGTTCTTC
TRBJ2-6,16,NA,TRBV29-1,NA,CSVEDAAGSGANVLTF,TGCAGCGTTGAAGATGCTGCGGGTTCTGGGGCCAACGTCCTGACTTTC
TRBJ2-3,17,TRBD2,TRBV7-2,NA,CASSLASTSGSTETQYF,TGTGCCAGCAGCTTAGCTTCGACTAGCGGGAGTACAGAGACGCAGTATTTT
TRBJ2-1,16,TRBD2,TRBV6-1,NA,CASSALAGRGPNEQFF,TGTGCCAGCAGTGCGCTAGCGGGACGAGGCCCCAATGAGCAGTTCTTC
TRBJ2-1,16,NA,TRBV27,once,CANSLFDSATIHEQFF,TGTGCCAACAGTTTATTCGACAGTGCTACTATCCATGAGCAGTTCTTC
TRBJ2-5,22,NA,TRBV15,NA,CATSRLESASVLVGHLSNEQYF,TGTGCCACCAGCAGACTGGAGTCCGCGTCAGTGCTAGTGGGACACTTGTCCAATGAGCAGTACTTC
TRBJ2-7,15,TRBD1,TRBV11-3,few,CASSFGQGTSYEQYF,TGTGCCAGCAGCTTCGGACAGGGGACCTCCTACGAGCAGTACTTC
TRBJ1-1,12,NA,TRBV7-8,NA,CASSFWAAEAFF,TGTGCCAGCAGCTTCTGGGCGGCTGAAGCTTTCTTT
TRBJ2-4,13,TRBD2,TRBV7-2,few,CASSEAYGGEQYF,TGTGCCAGCAGCGAGGCCTATGGGGGGGAGCAGTACTTC
TRBJ2-5,15,TRBD2,TRBV6-2/TRBV6-3,NA,CASTSGGLAEETQYF,TGTGCCAGCACTTCCGGGGGACTAGCGGAAGAGACCCAGTACTTC
TRBJ2-3,15,TRBD2,TRBV29-1,NA,CSVEWPSGRSRDAYF,TGCAGCGTTGAGTGGCCTAGCGGGAGGAGCAGAGACGCGTATTTT
TRBJ2-7,12,NA,TRBV27,NA,CASGARTYEQYF,TGTGCCAGCGGCGCCAGAACCTACGAGCAGTACTTC
TRBJ1-2,17,TRBD1,TRBV7-8,NA,CASSLGTALPTNYGYTF,TGTGCCAGCAGCCTGGGGACAGCGCTCCCTACTAACTATGGCTACACCTTC
TRBJ2-1,13,TRBD2,TRBV29-1,NA,CSVELAEYNEQFF,TGCAGCGTTGAACTAGCGGAATACAATGAGCAGTTCTTC
TRBJ2-1,15,NA,TRBV7-9,NA,CASSPEARVGNEQFF,TGTGCCAGCAGCCCCGAGGCCAGGGTCGGCAATGAGCAGTTCTTC
TRBJ2-1,14,NA,TRBV20-1,few,CSAEDGTRYNEQFF,TGCAGTGCTGAAGACGGGACACGGTACAATGAGCAGTTCTTC
TRBJ2-3,16,NA,TRBV3-1,NA,CASSPVGPVSTDTQYF,TGTGCCAGCAGCCCCGTGGGGCCTGTAAGCACAGATACGCAGTATTTT
TRBJ2-6,16,NA,TRBV10-3,few,CATLGGDGSGANVLTF,TGTGCCACCCTGGGGGGAGACGGCTCTGGGGCCAACGTCCTGACTTTC
TRBJ2-3,16,TRBD1,TRBV10-1,few,CASSESVGTGGRYAYF,TGCGCCAGCAGTGAGTCAGTGGGGACAGGGGGTAGGTACGCGTATTTT
TRBJ2-7,15,TRBD1,TRBV5-1,NA,CASSLDGQGLNGQYF,TGCGCCAGCAGCTTGGACGGACAGGGCCTCAACGGGCAGTACTTC
TRBJ2-1,16,TRBD2,TRBV4-1,NA,CASSQEASGFYNEQFF,TGCGCCAGCAGCCAAGAGGCTAGCGGGTTTTACAATGAGCAGTTCTTC
TRBJ2-4,12,NA,TRBV29-1,NA,CSVEGDVNIQYF,TGCAGCGTTGAAGGGGACGTAAACATTCAGTACTTC
TRBJ1-4,14,NA,TRBV20-1,few,CSAIAQGKNEKLFF,TGCAGTGCTATCGCTCAGGGGAAAAATGAAAAACTGTTTTTT
TRBJ2-5,16,TRBD2,TRBV6-6,NA,CASSYSSVAGQETQYF,TGTGCCAGCAGTTACTCGAGTGTAGCGGGGCAAGAGACCCAGTACTTC